A single sample is the source of the 12 T cell receptor beta chains below, sequenced in a study of blood T cell repertoires in COVID-19. Sequencing was performed with immunoSEQ multiplex PCR; in TCRdb, only in-frame clones are kept and a portion is missing. The sample contains under 250,000 clones, 85% of which appear only once. What was sequenced was peripheral blood. The receptors derive from a woman in her seventies with COVID-19, enrolled during active disease.

The gene calls are TRBV5-4 and TRBJ2-5; D is unresolved. V gave up 4 bases and J gave up 0 bases, with 13 bases separating them. The CDR3 has 15 residues. In germline, CDR1 is SGHNT, CDR2 YYREEE (reference sequence). The CDR3 nucleotides are TGTGCCAGCAGCGCAGAAGCGCAGTACCAAGAGACCCAGTACTTC. Its protein is CASSAEAQYQETQYF.

The V gene is TRBV18, the J gene TRBJ1-2; no clear D gene. The CDR3 extends over 15 amino acids. V was cut by 3 bases and J by 4 bases, with 15 bases left in between. CDR1 and CDR2 (germline): KGHSH, LQKENI. Here the CDR3 DNA reads TGTGCCAGCTCACCCCCCCGTTCCGAGGGCTATGGCTACACCTTC. Translated, it gives CASSPPRSEGYGYTF.

Details on this clone: The sample has other DNA sequences that encode this CDR3 too. The CDR3 DNA reads TGCGCCAGCAGCCAAGATCCTAGAGGAGAGACCCAGTACTTC. It encodes CASSQDPRGETQYF. This chain links TRBV4-3 with TRBJ2-5; D unresolved. Germline CDR1 is LGHNA and CDR2 is YSLEER. V lost 0 bases and J lost 4, with 9 bases in between. This CDR3 contains 14 residues.

Concerning this clone itself: The same CDR3 can be traced to other DNA sequences in this sample. The chain has TRBV14 and TRBJ2-2; TRBD1 matches at 9 bases. V lost 0 bases, J lost 4 bases, and 6 bases stayed unmatched. The CDR3 loop spans 17 amino acids. Germline CDR1 reads SGHDN; CDR2 reads FVKESK. CDR3 in amino acids: CASSQDRGTGSTGELFF. In DNA, the CDR3 is TGTGCCAGCAGCCAAGATAGAGGGACAGGGTCCACCGGGGAGCTGTTTTTT.

The V and J genes are TRBV6-6 and TRBJ1-3; 9 bases align to TRBD1. After removal of 8 bases from V and 10 bases from J, the junction contained 6 bases not matched to a gene. CDR1 is MNHNY, CDR2 SVGAGI, per germline (reference sequence). The CDR3 is 12 amino acids. CDR3 protein: CASLRTGETIYF. The CDR3 nucleotides are TGTGCCAGCCTCCGGACAGGGGAAACCATATATTTT.

The rearrangement joins TRBV11-2 to TRBJ2-7; 7 positions agree with TRBD2. The V gene end was trimmed by 5 bases and the J gene end by 7 bases; junction bases not matched to a gene: 5. This CDR3 has 12 residues. From germline, CDR1 is SGHAT and CDR2 FQNNGV. CDR3 sequence: CASSPSGWEQYF. In DNA form, the CDR3 reads TGTGCCAGCAGCCCTAGCGGTTGGGAGCAGTACTTC.

This sequence joins TRBV5-6 and TRBJ1-2, with a tentative D call TRBD1 (6 bases). The germline CDR1 and CDR2 sequences are SGHDT and YYEEEE. V was shortened by 2 bases and J by 3 bases, with 14 bases between the two germline ends. This CDR3 has 15 residues. This CDR3 reads CASSFGQGIDYGYTF. The CDR3 bases are TGTGCCAGCAGCTTTGGTCAGGGGATCGACTATGGCTACACCTTC.

The chain joins TRBV21-1 to TRBJ1-2; the D call TRBD1 from the table was never checked on the DNA. TRBV21-1 is annotated as a pseudogene. The CDR3 has 14 residues. DNA for the CDR3: TGTGCCAGCAGCAAGGTCCAGGATAACTATGGCTACACCTTC. It codes for CASSKVQDNYGYTF.

V usage is TRBV19 and J usage is TRBJ1-5, with D maybe TRBD1 (5 bases). The CDR3 is 14 residues long. Germline CDR1 and CDR2: LNHDA and SQIVND (reference sequence). Trimming shortened V by 1 base and J by 5 bases, and 9 bases separated the two germline ends. CDR3 in amino acids: CASSIARVDQPQHF. The DNA of the CDR3 is TGTGCCAGTAGTATAGCCAGGGTCGATCAGCCCCAGCATTTT.

This rearrangement joins TRBV6-2 or TRBV6-3 to TRBJ1-6; D is unresolved. The CDR3 has 16 amino acids. The germline gives CDR1 MNHEY, CDR2 SVGEGT. V was trimmed by 2 bases and J by 10 bases, leaving 18 bases between them. CDR3 DNA: TGTGCCAGCAGTTACGGCAACATTGGCCCCGAATCACCCCTCCACTTT. The encoded protein is CASSYGNIGPESPLHF.

The gene calls are TRBV19 and TRBJ2-7, with D perhaps matching TRBD2 (6 bases). The germline V gene encodes CDR1 LNHDA and CDR2 SQIVND (reference sequence). V shed 7 bases and J shed 4 bases, with 8 bases lying between them. The CDR3 is made up of 11 amino acids. CDR3 nucleotide sequence: TGTGCCAGTAAGGAGGGTTACGAGCAGTACTTC. It codes for CASKEGYEQYF. The full variable domain, rest sourced from reference TRBV19 and TRBJ2-7, is DGGITQSPKYLFRKEGQNVTLSCEQNLNHDAMYWYRQDPGQGLRLIYYSQIVNDFQKGDIAEGYSVSREKKESFPLTVTSAQKNPTAFYLCASKEGYEQYFGPGTRLTVT.

The chain employs TRBV9 and TRBJ1-6; no firm D call. Between the trimmed V and J ends, which lost 3 bases and 11 bases, there was a span of 15 bases. In germline, CDR1 is SGDLS, CDR2 YYNGEE. The CDR3 has 14 amino acids. CDR3 in DNA: TGTGCCAGCAGCGACCTTTTGGGTCGGGCACCCCTCCACTTT. Its translation: CASSDLLGRAPLHF.